A selection of T cell receptor beta chains follows, all from one sample in a study of T cells in Graves' hyperthyroidism and ophthalmopathy. A single record per CDR3 protein comes from TCRdb applying MiXCR to the multiplex PCR reads. This sample yields 600,000 to 750,000 distinct CDR3 sequences, of which roughly 17% are seen a single time; around a sixth belongs to the top ten. Sequenced: blood. These receptors all come from a man between 45 and 60 years old with Graves' hyperthyroidism. CDR3s include the opening cysteine and the closing phenylalanine or tryptophan. Clone size is shown for a subset of rows, as once, few, many or a class of expanded clone.

j_call clone_size v_call cdr3_aa
TRBJ2-1 few TRBV18 CASSPLAGKRELSYNEQFF
TRBJ1-2 many TRBV30 CAWSRGRVYGYTF
TRBJ2-7 NA TRBV7-2 CASSWRQIGSYEQYF
TRBJ1-1 NA TRBV2 CATTSVPRGTEAFF
TRBJ2-7 NA TRBV6-2/TRBV6-3 CASSYGLAASYEQYF
TRBJ1-5 NA TRBV28 CASSPRQGRGNQPQHF
TRBJ2-3 many TRBV27 CATAQSASVVDTQYF
TRBJ2-3 few TRBV28 CASRPTSGSSTDTQYF
TRBJ2-1 few TRBV5-1 CASSLAGGGSKFF
TRBJ1-5 NA TRBV2 CASSERTIQGNQPQHF
TRBJ2-7 many TRBV7-9 CASSAEAGGNHEQYF
TRBJ2-1 NA TRBV15 CATSRDPRDRDPFSYNEQFF
TRBJ2-5 few TRBV30 CAWGTSGFVGGQETQYF
TRBJ2-5 NA TRBV7-8 CASSLPQGGGPPETQYF
TRBJ2-2 NA TRBV2 CASSKTPGQTTGELFF
TRBJ2-6 few TRBV5-1 CASSLPDRAGANVLTF
TRBJ2-1 NA TRBV4-1 CASSQGRGTANEQFF
TRBJ2-3 NA TRBV28 CASIGVRDTQYF
TRBJ2-7 NA TRBV7-3 CASSLIPGTDEQYF
TRBJ2-1 many TRBV7-3 CASSMTSGSNEQFF